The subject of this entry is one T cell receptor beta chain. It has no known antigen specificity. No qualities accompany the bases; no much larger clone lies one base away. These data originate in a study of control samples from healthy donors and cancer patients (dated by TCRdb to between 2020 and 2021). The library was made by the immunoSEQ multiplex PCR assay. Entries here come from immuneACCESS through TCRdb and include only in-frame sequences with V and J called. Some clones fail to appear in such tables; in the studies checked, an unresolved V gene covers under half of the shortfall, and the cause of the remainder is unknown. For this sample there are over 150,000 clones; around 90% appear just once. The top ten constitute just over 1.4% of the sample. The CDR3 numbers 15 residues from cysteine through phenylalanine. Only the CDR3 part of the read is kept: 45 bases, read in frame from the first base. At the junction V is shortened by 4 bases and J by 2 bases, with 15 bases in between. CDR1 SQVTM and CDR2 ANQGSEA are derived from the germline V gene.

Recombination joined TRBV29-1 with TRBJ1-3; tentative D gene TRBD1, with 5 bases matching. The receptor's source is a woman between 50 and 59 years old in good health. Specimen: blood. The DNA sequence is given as TGCAGCGTTGGGGTACTCCAGGGACCTGGAAACACCATATATTTT. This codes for CSVGVLQGPGNTIYF.